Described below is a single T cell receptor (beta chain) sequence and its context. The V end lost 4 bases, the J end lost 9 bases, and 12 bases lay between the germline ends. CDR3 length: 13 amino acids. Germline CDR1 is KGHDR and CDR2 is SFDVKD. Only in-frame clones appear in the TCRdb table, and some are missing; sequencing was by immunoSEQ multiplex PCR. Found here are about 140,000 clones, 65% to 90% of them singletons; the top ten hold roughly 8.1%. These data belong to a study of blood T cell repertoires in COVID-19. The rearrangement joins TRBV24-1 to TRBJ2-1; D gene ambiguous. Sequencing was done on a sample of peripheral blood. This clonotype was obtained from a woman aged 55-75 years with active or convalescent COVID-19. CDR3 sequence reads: CATSDETFGEQFF. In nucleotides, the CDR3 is TGTGCCACCAGTGACGAAACTTTTGGTGAGCAGTTCTTC.